This TCR beta chain was observed in a study of OX40 agonist ivuxolimab in advanced cancers. Overall study context: Patients' therapy was ivuxolimab, an antibody that acts as an agonist of OX40 (CD134). Three patients showed partial responses: one hepatocellular carcinoma and two cutaneous melanoma cases.

With autoimmune disease history or systemic immunosuppression, patients were excluded. This table comes from immunoSEQ multiplex PCR, and its TCRdb copy is limited to in-frame clones, with some not included. In the table there are tens of thousands of clones, 90% to 95% of which are singletons. The clonotype was recovered from an adult with an advanced solid tumor such as melanoma, head and neck, liver or kidney cancer. Specimen: CD4+ or CD8+ T cells sorted from blood, collected in a trial of the OX40 agonist ivuxolimab.

As DNA, the CDR3 is TGCGCCAGCAGCCCCGATAGCGGGGACTCCTACGAGCAGTACTTC. Translated: CASSPDSGDSYEQYF. V is TRBV4-1 and J is TRBJ2-7; 8 nucleotides align to TRBD2. Germline CDR1 and CDR2: MGHRA and YSYEKL. The CDR3 runs to 15 residues. The J segment lost 0 bases and the V segment lost 4 bases, leaving 5 bases of the junction unmatched.